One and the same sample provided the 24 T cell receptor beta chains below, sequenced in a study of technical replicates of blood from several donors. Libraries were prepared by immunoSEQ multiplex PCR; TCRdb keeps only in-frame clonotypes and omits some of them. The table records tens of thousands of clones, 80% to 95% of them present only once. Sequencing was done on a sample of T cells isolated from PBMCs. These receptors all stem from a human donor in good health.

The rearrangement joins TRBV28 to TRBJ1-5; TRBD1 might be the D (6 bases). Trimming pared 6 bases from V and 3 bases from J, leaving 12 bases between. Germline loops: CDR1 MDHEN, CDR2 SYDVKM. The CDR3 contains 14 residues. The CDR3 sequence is CASSLGQINQPQHF. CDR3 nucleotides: TGTGCCAGCAGCCTCGGACAGATCAATCAGCCCCAGCATTTT.

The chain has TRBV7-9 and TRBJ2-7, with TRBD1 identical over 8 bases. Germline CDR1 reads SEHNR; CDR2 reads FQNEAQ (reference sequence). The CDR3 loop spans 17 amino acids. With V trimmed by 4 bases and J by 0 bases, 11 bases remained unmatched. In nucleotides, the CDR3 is TGTGCCAGCAGCTGCCCGGGACAGGTTTGTAGCTCCTACGAGCAGTACTTC. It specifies CASSCPGQVCSSYEQYF.

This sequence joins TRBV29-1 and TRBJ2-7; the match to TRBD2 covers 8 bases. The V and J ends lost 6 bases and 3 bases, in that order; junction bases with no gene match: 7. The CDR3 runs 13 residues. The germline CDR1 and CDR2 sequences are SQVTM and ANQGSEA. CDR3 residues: CSVQSGGLYEQYF. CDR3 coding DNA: TGCAGCGTACAGAGCGGGGGTCTCTACGAGCAGTACTTC.

The CDR3 loop is CASSLGPAGTLYF. The CDR3 nucleotides are TGTGCCAGCAGCTTGGGTCCAGCGGGAACTTTGTACTTC. The rearrangement links TRBV5-4 to TRBJ2-7; 7 bases fit TRBD2. This CDR3 has 13 residues. Unmatched junction bases numbered 9, after V lost 0 bases and J lost 12 bases. CDR1 SGHNT and CDR2 YYREEE come from the germline V gene (reference sequence).

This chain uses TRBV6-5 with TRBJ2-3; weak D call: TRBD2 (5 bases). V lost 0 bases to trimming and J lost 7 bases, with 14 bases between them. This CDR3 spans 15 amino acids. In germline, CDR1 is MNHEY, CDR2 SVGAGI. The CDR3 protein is CASSYSSGYGNTQYF. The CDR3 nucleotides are TGTGCCAGCAGTTACTCGTCCGGCTACGGGAATACGCAGTATTTT.

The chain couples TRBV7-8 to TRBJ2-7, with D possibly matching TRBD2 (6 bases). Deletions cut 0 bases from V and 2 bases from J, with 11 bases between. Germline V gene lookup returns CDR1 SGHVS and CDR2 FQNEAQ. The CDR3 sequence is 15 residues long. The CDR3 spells CASSLAVSGPYEQYF. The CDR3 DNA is TGTGCCAGCAGCTTAGCAGTTAGCGGACCCTACGAGCAGTACTTC.

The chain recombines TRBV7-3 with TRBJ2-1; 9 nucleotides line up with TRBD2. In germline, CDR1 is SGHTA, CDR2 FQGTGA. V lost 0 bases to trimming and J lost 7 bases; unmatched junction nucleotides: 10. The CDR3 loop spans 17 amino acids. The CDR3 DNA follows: TGTGCCAGCAGCTTAACCCCCCTAGCGGGACTTATGAATGAGCAGTTCTTC. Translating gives CASSLTPLAGLMNEQFF.

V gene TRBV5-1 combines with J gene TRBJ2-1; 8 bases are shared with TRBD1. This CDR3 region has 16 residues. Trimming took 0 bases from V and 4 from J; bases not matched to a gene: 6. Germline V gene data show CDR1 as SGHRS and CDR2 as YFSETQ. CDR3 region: CASSLAGTGAYNEQFF. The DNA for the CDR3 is TGCGCCAGCAGCTTGGCCGGGACAGGTGCATACAATGAGCAGTTCTTC.

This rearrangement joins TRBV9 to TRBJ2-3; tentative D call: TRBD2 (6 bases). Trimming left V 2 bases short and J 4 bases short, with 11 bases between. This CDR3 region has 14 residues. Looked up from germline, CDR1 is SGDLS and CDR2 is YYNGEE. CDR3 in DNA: TGTGCCAGCAGCGTTTCCGGGACTTCAGATACGCAGTATTTT. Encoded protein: CASSVSGTSDTQYF.

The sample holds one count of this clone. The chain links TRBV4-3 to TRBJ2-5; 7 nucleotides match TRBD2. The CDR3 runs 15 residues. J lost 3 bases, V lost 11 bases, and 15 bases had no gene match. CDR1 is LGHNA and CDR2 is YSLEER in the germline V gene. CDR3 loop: CAGHPGLHQEETQYF. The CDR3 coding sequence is TGCGCCGGCCACCCGGGACTACATCAAGAAGAGACCCAGTACTTC.

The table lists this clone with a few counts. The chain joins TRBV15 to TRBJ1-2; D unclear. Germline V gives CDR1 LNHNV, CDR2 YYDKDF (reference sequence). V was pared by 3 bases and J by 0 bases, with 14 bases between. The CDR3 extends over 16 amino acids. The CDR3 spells CATSSYVPTANYGYTF. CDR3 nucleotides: TGTGCCACCAGCAGTTACGTCCCTACAGCTAACTATGGCTACACCTTC.

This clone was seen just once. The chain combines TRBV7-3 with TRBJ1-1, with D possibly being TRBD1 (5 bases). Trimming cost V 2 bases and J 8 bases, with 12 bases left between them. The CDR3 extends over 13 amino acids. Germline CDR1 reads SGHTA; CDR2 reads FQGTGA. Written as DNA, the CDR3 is TGTGCCAGCAGCTTAGGAGGGGCTTCGGAAGCTTTCTTT. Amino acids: CASSLGGASEAFF. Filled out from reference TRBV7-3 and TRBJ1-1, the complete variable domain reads GAGVSQTPSNKVTEKGKYVELRCDPISGHTALYWYRQSLGQGPEFLIYFQGTGAADDSGLPNDRFFAVRPEGSVSTLKIQRTERGDSAVYLCASSLGGASEAFFGQGTRLTVV.

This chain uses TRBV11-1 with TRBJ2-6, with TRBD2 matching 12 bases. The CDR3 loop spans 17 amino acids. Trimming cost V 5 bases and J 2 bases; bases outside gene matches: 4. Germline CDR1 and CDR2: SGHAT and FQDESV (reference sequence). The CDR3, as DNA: TGTGCCAGCAGCCGTGGACTAGCGGGAACTGGGGCCAACGTCCTGACTTTC. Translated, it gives CASSRGLAGTGANVLTF.

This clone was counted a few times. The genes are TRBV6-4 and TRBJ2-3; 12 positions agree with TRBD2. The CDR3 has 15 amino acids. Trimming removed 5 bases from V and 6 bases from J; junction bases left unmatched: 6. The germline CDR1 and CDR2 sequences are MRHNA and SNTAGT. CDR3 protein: CASSLGLAGIDTQYF. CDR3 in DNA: TGTGCCAGCAGTCTAGGACTAGCGGGAATCGATACGCAGTATTTT.

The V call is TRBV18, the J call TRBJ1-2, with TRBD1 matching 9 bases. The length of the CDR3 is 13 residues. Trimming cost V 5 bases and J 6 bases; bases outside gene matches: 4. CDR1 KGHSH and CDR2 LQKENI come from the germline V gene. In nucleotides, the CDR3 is TGTGCCAGCTCAGGCCGACAGGGGGATGGCTACACCTTC. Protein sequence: CASSGRQGDGYTF.

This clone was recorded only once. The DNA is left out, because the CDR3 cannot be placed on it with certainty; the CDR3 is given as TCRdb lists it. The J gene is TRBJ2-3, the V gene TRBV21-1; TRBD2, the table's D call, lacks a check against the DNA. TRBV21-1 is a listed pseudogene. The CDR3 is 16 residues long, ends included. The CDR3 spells CASSKAVARGIGTQYF.

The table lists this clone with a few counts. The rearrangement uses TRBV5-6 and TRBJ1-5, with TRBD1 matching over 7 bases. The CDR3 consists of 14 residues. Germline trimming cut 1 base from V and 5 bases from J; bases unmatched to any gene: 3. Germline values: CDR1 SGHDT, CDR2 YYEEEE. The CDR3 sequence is CASSLNRGYQPQHF. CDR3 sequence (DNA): TGTGCCAGCAGCTTGAACAGGGGATATCAGCCCCAGCATTTT.

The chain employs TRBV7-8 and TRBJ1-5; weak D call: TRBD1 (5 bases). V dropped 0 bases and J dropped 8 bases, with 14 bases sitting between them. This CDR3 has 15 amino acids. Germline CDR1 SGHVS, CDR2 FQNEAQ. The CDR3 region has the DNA TGTGCCAGCAGCTTAGCGAACGGGGGTATGGAGCCCCAGCATTTT. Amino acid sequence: CASSLANGGMEPQHF.

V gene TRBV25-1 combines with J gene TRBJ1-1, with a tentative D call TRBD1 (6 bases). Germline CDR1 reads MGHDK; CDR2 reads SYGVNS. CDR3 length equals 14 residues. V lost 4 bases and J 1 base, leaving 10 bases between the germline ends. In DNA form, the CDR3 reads TGTGCCAGCAGTGTAACAGGGAAGAACACTGAAGCTTTCTTT. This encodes CASSVTGKNTEAFF.

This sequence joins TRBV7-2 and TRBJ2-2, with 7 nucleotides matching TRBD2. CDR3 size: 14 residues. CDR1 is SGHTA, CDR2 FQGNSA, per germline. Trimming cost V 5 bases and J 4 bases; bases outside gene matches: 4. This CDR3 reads CASSPRTSTGELFF. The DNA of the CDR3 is TGTGCCAGCAGCCCCCGGACTAGCACCGGGGAGCTGTTTTTT.

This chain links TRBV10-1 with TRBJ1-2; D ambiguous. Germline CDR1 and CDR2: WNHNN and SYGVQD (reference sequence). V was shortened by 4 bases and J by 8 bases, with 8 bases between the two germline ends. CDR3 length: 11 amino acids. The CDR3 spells CASSGPRGYTF. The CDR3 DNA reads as TGCGCCAGCAGTGGACCGAGGGGCTACACCTTC.

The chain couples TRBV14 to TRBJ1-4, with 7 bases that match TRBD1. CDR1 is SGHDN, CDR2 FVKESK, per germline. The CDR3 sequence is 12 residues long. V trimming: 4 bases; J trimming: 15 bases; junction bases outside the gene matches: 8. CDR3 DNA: TGTGCCAGCAGCCCGAATCCGGGACAGTTGTTTTTT. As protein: CASSPNPGQLFF.

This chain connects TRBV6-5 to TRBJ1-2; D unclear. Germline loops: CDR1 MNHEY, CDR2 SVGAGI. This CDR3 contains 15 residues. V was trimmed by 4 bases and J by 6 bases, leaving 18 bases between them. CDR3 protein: CASSSPYIDGDGYTF. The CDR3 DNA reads TGTGCCAGCAGTTCACCCTACATTGACGGGGATGGCTACACCTTC.

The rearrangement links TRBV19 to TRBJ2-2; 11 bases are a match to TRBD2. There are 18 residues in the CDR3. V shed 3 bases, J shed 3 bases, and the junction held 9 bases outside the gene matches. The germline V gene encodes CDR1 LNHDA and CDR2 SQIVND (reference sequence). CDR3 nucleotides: TGTGCCAGTAGTATCCCTTTACTAGCGGGAGAGGACACCGGGGAGCTGTTTTTT. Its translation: CASSIPLLAGEDTGELFF.